The clone carrying this T cell receptor beta chain showed up just a few times. The data stem from a study of blood T cell repertoires in COVID-19. About the research overall: T cells, B-cell-depleted T cells, or PBMCs supplied cDNA or gDNA.

As originally analysed: Amplification of reference gene primers was used by the study to estimate nucleated cell counts. Measured with immunoSEQ multiplex PCR; TCRdb has only the in-frame clones, and not every one. Clone size and V and J calls were adopted from that table, with D and trimming inferred from the DNA. Of 300,000 to 350,000 clones in the sample, approximately 89% are singletons; the top ten hold around 3.9%. The Seattle site enrolled patients during active infection and followed them longitudinally. V lost 2 bases and J 4 bases, leaving 9 bases between the germline ends. This CDR3 comprises 14 residues. CDR1 and CDR2 (germline): MDHEN, SYDVKM.

This chain uses TRBV28 with TRBJ2-1, with D possibly being TRBD1 (6 bases). Material for sequencing was peripheral blood. The origin of this receptor is a woman aged 60 to 75 with COVID-19, enrolled during active disease. CDR3 coding DNA: TGTGCCAGCAGTTTACGGACAGATTACAATGAGCAGTTCTTC. Protein: CASSLRTDYNEQFF.